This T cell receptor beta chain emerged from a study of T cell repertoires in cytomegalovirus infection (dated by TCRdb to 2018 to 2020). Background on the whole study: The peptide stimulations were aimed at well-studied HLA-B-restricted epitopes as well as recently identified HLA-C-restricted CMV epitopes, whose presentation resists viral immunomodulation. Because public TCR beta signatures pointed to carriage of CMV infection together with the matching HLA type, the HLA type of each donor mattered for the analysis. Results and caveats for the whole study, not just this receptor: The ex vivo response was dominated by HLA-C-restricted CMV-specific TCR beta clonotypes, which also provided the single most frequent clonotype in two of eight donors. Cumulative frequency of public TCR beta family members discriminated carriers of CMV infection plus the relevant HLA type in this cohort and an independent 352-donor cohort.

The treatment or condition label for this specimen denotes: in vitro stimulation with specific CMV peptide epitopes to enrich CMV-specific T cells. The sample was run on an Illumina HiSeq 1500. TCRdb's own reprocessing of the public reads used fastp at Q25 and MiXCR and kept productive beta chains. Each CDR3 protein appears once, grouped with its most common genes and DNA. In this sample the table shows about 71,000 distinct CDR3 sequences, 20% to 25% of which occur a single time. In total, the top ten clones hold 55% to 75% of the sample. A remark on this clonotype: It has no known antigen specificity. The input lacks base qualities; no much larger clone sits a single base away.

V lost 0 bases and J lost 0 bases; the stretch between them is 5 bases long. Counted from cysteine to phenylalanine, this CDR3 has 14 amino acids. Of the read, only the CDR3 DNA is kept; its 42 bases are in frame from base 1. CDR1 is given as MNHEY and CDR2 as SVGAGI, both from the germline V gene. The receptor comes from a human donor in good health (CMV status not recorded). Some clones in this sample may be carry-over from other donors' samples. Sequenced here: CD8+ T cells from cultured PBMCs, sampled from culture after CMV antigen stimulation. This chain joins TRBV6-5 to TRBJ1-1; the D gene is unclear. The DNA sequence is TGTGCCAGCAGTTACTCCCAGATGAACACTGAAGCTTTCTTT. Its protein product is CASSYSQMNTEAFF.